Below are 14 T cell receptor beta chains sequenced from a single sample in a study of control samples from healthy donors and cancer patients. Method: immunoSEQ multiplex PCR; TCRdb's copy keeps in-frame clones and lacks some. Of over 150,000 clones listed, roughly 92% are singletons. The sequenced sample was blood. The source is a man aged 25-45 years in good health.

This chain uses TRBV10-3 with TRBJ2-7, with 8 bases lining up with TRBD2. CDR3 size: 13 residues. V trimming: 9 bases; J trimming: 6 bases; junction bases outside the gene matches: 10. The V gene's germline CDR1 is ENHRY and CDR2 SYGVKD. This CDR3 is CAIKGLDRGEQYF. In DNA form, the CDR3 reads TGTGCCATAAAGGGACTAGACCGTGGCGAGCAGTACTTC.

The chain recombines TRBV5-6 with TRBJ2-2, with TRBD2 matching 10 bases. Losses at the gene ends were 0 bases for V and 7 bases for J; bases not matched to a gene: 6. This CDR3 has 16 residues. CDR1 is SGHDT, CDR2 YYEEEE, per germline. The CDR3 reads CASSLASGRAIGELFF. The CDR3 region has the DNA TGTGCCAGCAGCTTGGCCAGCGGGAGGGCCATCGGGGAGCTGTTTTTT.

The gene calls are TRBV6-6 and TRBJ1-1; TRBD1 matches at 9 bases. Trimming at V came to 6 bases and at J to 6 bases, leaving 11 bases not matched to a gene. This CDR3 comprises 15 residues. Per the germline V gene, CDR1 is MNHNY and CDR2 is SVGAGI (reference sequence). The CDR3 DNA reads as TGTGCCAGCAGGGCCCTGACAGGGGGTCGCGCTGAAGCTTTCTTT. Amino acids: CASRALTGGRAEAFF.

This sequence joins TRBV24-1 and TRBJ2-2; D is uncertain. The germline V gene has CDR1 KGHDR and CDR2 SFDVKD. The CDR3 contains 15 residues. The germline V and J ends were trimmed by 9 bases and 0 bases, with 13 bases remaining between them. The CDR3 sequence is CATSPRTANTGELFF. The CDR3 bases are TGTGCCACCTCCCCCCGGACGGCGAACACCGGGGAGCTGTTTTTT.

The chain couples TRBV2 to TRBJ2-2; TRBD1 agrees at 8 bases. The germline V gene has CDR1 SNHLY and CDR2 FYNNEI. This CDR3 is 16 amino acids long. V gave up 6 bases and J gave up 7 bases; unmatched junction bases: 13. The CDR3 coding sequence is TGTGCCAGCAGCGGGCCTCAGGGGGCTTTGAGCGGGGAGCTGTTTTTT. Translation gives CASSGPQGALSGELFF.

The CDR3 coding sequence is TGTGCCAGCAGTGGAGGGACTAGCGGGAGACCGGAGTACTTC. The encoded protein is CASSGGTSGRPEYF. V gene TRBV2 combines with J gene TRBJ2-7; 14 bases match TRBD2. Germline CDR1 SNHLY, CDR2 FYNNEI. The CDR3 is made up of 14 amino acids. After removal of 4 bases from V and 11 bases from J, the junction contained 7 bases not matched to a gene.

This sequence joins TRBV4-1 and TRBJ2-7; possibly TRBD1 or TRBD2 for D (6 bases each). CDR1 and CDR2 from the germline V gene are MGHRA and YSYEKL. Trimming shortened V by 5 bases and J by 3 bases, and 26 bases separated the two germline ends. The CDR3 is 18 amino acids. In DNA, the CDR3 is TGCGCCAGCAGCGGACAGTCGTCGACTAGTCCTGCGGACTACGAGCAGTACTTC. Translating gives CASSGQSSTSPADYEQYF.

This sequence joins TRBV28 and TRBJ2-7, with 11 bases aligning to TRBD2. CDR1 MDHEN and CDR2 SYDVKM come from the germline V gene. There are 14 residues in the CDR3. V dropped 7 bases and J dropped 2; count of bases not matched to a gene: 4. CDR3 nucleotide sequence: TGTGCCAGCAACCTAGCGGGAGGCCCCTACGAGCAGTACTTC. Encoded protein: CASNLAGGPYEQYF.

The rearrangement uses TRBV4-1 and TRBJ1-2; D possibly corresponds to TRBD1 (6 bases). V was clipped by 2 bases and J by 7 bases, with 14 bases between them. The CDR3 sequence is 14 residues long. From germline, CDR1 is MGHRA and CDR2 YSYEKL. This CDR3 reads CASSQKQGFFGYTF. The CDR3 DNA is TGCGCCAGCAGCCAAAAGCAGGGGTTTTTTGGCTACACCTTC.

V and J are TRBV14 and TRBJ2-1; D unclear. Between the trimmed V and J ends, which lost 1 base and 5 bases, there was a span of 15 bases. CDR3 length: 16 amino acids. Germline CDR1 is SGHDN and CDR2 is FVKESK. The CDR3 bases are TGTGCCAGCAGCCAAGCTATCGGGCTAGGAAACAATGAGCAGTTCTTC. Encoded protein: CASSQAIGLGNNEQFF.

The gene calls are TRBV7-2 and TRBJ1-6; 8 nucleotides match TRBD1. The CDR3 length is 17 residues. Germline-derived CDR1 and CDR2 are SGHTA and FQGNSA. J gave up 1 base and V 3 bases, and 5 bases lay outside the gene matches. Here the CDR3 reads CASSFTGGGSYNSPLHF. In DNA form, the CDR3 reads TGTGCCAGCAGCTTCACAGGGGGGGGATCCTATAATTCACCCCTCCACTTT.

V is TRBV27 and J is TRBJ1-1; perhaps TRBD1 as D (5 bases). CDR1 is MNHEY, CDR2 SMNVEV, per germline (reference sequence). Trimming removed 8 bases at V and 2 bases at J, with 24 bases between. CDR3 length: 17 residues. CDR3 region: CASSPGVQGNLNTEAFF. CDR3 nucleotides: TGTGCCAGCTCCCCAGGAGTTCAGGGAAATCTAAACACTGAAGCTTTCTTT.

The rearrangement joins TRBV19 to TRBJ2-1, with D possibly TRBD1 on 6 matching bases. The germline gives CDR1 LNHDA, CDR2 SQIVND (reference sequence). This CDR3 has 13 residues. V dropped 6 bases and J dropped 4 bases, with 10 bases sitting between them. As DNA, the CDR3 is TGTGCCAGTAGCCCGGACAGTTACAATGAGCAGTTCTTC. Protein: CASSPDSYNEQFF.

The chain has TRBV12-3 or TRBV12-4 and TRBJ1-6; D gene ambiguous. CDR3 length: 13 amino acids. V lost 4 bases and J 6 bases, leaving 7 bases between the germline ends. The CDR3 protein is CASSSNSNSPLHF. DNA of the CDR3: TGTGCCAGCAGTTCAAACAGTAATTCACCCCTCCACTTT.